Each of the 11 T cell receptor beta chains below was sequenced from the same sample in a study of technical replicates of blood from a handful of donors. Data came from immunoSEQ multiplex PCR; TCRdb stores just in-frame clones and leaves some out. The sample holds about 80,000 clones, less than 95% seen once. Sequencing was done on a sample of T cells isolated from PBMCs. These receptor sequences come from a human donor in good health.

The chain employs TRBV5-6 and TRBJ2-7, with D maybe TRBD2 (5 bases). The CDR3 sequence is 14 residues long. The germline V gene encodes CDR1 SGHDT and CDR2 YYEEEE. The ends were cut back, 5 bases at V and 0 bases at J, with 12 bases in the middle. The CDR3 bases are TGTGCCAGCAGTTTCTCCGGGGTCTCCTACGAGCAGTACTTC. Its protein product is CASSFSGVSYEQYF. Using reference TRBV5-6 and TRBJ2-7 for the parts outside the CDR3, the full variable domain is DAGVTQSPTHLIKTRGQQVTLRCSPKSGHDTVSWYQQALGQGPQFIFQYYEEEERQRGNFPDRFSGHQFPNYSSELNVNALLLGDSALYLCASSFSGVSYEQYFGPGTRLTVT.

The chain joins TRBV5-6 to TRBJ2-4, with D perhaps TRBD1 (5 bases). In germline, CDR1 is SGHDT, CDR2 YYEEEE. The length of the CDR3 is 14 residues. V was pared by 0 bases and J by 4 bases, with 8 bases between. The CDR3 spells CASSLAGSKNIQYF. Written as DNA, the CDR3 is TGTGCCAGCAGCTTGGCAGGGTCAAAAAACATTCAGTACTTC.

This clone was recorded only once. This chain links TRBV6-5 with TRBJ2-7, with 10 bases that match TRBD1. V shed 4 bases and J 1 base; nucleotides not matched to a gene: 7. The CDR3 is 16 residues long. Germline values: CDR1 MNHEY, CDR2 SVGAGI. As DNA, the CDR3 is TGTGCCAGCAGTTGGGGGACAGGGGAGATATCCTACGAGCAGTACTTC. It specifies CASSWGTGEISYEQYF.

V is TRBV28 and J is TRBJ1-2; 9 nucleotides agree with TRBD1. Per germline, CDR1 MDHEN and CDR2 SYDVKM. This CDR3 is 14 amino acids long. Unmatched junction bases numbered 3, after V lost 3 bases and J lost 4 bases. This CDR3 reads CASSLGQGAYGYTF. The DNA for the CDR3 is TGTGCCAGCAGTTTGGGACAGGGTGCCTATGGCTACACCTTC.

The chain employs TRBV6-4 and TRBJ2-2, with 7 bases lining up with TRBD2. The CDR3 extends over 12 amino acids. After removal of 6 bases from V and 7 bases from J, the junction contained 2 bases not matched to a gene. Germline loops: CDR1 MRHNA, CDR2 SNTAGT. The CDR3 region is CASRGTIGELFF. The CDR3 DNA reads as TGTGCCAGCAGGGGGACTATCGGGGAGCTGTTTTTT.

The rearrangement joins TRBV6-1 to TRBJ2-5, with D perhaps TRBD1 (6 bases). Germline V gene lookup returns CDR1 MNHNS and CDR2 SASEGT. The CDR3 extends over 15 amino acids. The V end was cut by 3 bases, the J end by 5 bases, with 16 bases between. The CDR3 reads CASSETIQGMETQYF. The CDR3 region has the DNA TGTGCCAGCAGTGAGACTATACAGGGTATGGAGACCCAGTACTTC.

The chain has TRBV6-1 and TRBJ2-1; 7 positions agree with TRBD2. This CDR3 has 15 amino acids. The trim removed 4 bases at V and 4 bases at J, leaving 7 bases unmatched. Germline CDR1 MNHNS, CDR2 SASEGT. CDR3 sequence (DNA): TGTGCCAGCAGTGTGGGGCTAGCGGCTTACAATGAGCAGTTCTTC. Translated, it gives CASSVGLAAYNEQFF.

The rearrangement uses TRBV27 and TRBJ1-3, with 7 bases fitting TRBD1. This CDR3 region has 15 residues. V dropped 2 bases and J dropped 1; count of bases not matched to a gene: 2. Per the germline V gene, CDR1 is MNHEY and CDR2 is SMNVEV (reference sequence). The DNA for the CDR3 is TGTGCCAGCAGTTTAAGGGGGCTATCTGGAAACACCATATATTTT. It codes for CASSLRGLSGNTIYF.

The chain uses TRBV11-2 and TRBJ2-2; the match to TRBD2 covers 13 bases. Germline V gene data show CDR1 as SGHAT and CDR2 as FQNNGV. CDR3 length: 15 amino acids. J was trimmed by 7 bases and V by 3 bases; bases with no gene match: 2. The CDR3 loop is CASSFGLAGVGELFF. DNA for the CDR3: TGTGCCAGCAGCTTTGGACTAGCGGGAGTCGGGGAGCTGTTTTTT.

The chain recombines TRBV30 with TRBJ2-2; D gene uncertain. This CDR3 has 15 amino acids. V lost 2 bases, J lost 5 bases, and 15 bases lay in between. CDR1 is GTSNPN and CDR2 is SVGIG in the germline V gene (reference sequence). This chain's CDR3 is CAWSPPETETGELFF. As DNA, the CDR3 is TGTGCCTGGAGTCCCCCTGAAACTGAAACCGGGGAGCTGTTTTTT.

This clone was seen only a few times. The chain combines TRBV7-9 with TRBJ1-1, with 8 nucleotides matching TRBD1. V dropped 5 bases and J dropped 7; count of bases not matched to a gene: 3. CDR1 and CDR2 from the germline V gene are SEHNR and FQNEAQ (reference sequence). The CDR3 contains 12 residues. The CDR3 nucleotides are TGTGCCAGCAGCGAACAGGGGGTTGAAGCTTTCTTT. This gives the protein CASSEQGVEAFF.